The clone carrying this T cell receptor (beta chain) has a count of ten or more. Its cognate antigen is unknown. Germline-derived CDR1 and CDR2 are SGHTA and FQGNSA. CDR3 length equals 19 residues. With 5 bases clipped from V and 10 bases from J, the junction kept 27 bases outside the gene matches. This sample stems from a study of regulatory T cells in long-lasting Graves disease. As for the study in general: Graves' patients, diagnosed recently, had received antithyroid drugs under 3 months. The study, taken as a whole, reports: Persistent disease showed a preference for TRBV28, TRBJ1-2 and TRBJ2-5.

Time point defined: newly diagnosed GD, antithyroid drugs for less than 3 months. PBMC-extracted RNA yielded the TCR library. Into tubes containing EDTA, approximately 8.5 milliliters of peripheral blood were drawn. Assembly of TCR beta libraries relied on iRepertoire HTBI primers together with Arm-PCR of CDR3 regions. MiXCR, applied by TCRdb to the multiplex PCR reads, yields one record per CDR3 protein. The sample comprises more than 400,000 distinct CDR3 sequences, about 17% of which are singletons, and about 10% rests with the top ten. These sequences were also reported in another study, on T cells in Graves' hyperthyroidism and ophthalmopathy.

The sequence came from a woman between 25 and 40 years old with Graves disease. V usage is TRBV7-2 and J usage is TRBJ2-5; 8 bases line up with TRBD2. Sequences were derived from peripheral blood mononuclear cells (PBMCs), sampled at new diagnosis, from a patient treated with antithyroid drugs. For the CDR3, the DNA is TGTGCCAGCAGCCCTCGTATGGGGAGCGGGAGAACCCCTCTCCGCCGCCAGTACTTC. It translates to CASSPRMGSGRTPLRRQYF.